The 21 T cell receptor beta chains below all came from one sample that was sequenced in a study of cytomegalovirus exposure and HLA in healthy donors. TCRdb's copy holds only in-frame clones and misses some; the assay was immunoSEQ multiplex PCR. The data contain approximately 71,000 clones, 91% of them seen just once; the ten biggest clones take up roughly 3.1%. Specimen: PBMCs. The receptors here all came from a man aged 18 to 35 in good health and CMV-seronegative.

Here the CDR3 reads CASGRDSPYEQYF. The DNA of the CDR3 is TGTGCCAGCGGCCGGGACAGTCCCTACGAGCAGTACTTC. The rearrangement joins TRBV7-9 to TRBJ2-7; TRBD1 matches at 7 bases. This CDR3 comprises 13 residues. Germline trimming cut 8 bases from V and 2 bases from J; bases unmatched to any gene: 6. The V gene's germline CDR1 is SEHNR and CDR2 FQNEAQ (reference sequence).

The chain links TRBV19 to TRBJ2-7; 7 bases are a match to TRBD2. CDR3 length equals 14 residues. Germline CDR1 reads LNHDA; CDR2 reads SQIVND (reference sequence). Trimming at V came to 7 bases and at J to 4 bases, leaving 10 bases not matched to a gene. The CDR3 loop is CASTQPGTTYEQYF. The CDR3 DNA sequence: TGTGCCAGTACTCAACCGGGGACTACTTACGAGCAGTACTTC.

This chain joins TRBV28 and TRBJ2-7; 8 nucleotides match TRBD1. CDR1 is MDHEN and CDR2 is SYDVKM in the germline V gene. Trimming cost V 5 bases and J 7 bases; bases outside gene matches: 7. The CDR3 runs to 13 residues. The CDR3 is CASSGQGAREQYF. CDR3 in DNA: TGTGCCAGCAGTGGGCAGGGGGCTCGGGAGCAGTACTTC.

CDR3 amino acids: CASSPTGPADEQYF. The CDR3 coding sequence is TGTGCCAGCAGCCCCACGGGTCCGGCAGACGAGCAGTACTTC. The genes are TRBV11-3 and TRBJ2-7; D remains unclear. This CDR3 comprises 14 residues. CDR1 is SGHNT, CDR2 YENEEA, per germline. Trimming pared 5 bases from V and 5 bases from J, leaving 16 bases between.

This chain connects TRBV5-6 to TRBJ2-7, with 9 bases aligning to TRBD1. V trimming: 0 bases; J trimming: 6 bases; junction bases outside the gene matches: 4. CDR3 length: 14 amino acids. The germline V gene encodes CDR1 SGHDT and CDR2 YYEEEE. The CDR3 region has the DNA TGTGCCAGCAGCTTGGTACAGGGGGCATCCGAGCAGTACTTC. Translated, it gives CASSLVQGASEQYF.

This clone was detected only once. The chain couples TRBV5-1 to TRBJ1-1; 9 bases match TRBD1. The CDR3 extends over 15 amino acids. Per germline, CDR1 SGHRS and CDR2 YFSETQ. The ends lost 3 bases at V and 1 base at J; junction bases unmatched: 4. CDR3 sequence reads: CASSSGTGTNTEAFF. The DNA for the CDR3 is TGCGCCAGCAGCTCGGGGACAGGGACGAACACTGAAGCTTTCTTT.

This clone is a singleton in its sample. This chain joins TRBV25-1 and TRBJ2-2; possibly TRBD1 for D (5 bases). V was cut by 4 bases and J by 8 bases, with 11 bases left in between. Germline CDR1 is MGHDK and CDR2 is SYGVNS. CDR3 length: 13 residues. CDR3: CASSARALGELFF. The CDR3 DNA follows: TGTGCCAGCAGTGCCAGGGCTTTGGGGGAGCTGTTTTTT.

The V call is TRBV7-2, the J call TRBJ2-1; TRBD2 matches at 8 bases. J gave up 4 bases and V 7 bases, and 6 bases lay outside the gene matches. This CDR3 has 14 residues. CDR1 and CDR2 (germline): SGHTA, FQGNSA. DNA of the CDR3: TGTGCCAGCACCCCTAGCGGGTCTTACAATGAGCAGTTCTTC. Translated, it gives CASTPSGSYNEQFF.

The rearrangement joins TRBV30 to TRBJ2-7; TRBD1 matches 10 bases. The CDR3 has 13 amino acids. V was pared by 8 bases and J by 0 bases, with 4 bases of the junction left unmatched. CDR1 and CDR2 (germline): GTSNPN, SVGIG (reference sequence). CDR3 in amino acids: CAQWDRGSYEQYF. As DNA, the CDR3 is TGTGCCCAATGGGACAGGGGCTCCTACGAGCAGTACTTC.

J is TRBJ2-1 and V is TRBV19, with 9 bases fitting TRBD2. CDR1 is LNHDA and CDR2 is SQIVND in the germline V gene (reference sequence). This CDR3 has 15 amino acids. J lost 2 bases, V lost 8 bases, and 7 bases had no gene match. For the CDR3, the DNA is TGTGCCAGTCAAGGACTAGCGCGGACCTACAATGAGCAGTTCTTC. Its protein is CASQGLARTYNEQFF.

V usage is TRBV19 and J usage is TRBJ1-4, with D perhaps TRBD1 (5 bases). The germline V gene encodes CDR1 LNHDA and CDR2 SQIVND (reference sequence). Trimming took off 5 bases at V and 6 bases at J, with 13 bases between the two ends. This CDR3 spans 14 amino acids. In nucleotides, the CDR3 is TGTGCCAGTAGTGATTCCGGGACTTATGAAAAACTGTTTTTT. It is translated as CASSDSGTYEKLFF.

The chain carries TRBV6-6 and TRBJ2-1; D is possibly TRBD1 (5 bases). V was trimmed by 2 bases and J by 0 bases, leaving 11 bases between them. Looked up from germline, CDR1 is MNHNY and CDR2 is SVGAGI (reference sequence). CDR3 length: 16 amino acids. CDR3 loop: CASSYRAGISYNEQFF. The CDR3 coding sequence is TGTGCCAGCAGTTACAGGGCAGGGATCTCCTACAATGAGCAGTTCTTC.

The rearrangement joins TRBV30 to TRBJ2-7; 7 bases agree with TRBD2. Germline lookup yields CDR1 GTSNPN and CDR2 SVGIG (reference sequence). The CDR3 contains 11 residues. V lost 2 bases to trimming and J lost 6 bases; unmatched junction nucleotides: 1. The CDR3: CAWSWEGEQYF. The CDR3 nucleotides read TGTGCCTGGAGTTGGGAGGGCGAGCAGTACTTC.

This clone has only one observation. The gene calls are TRBV10-1 and TRBJ2-3; 9 bases fit TRBD2. Looked up from germline, CDR1 is WNHNN and CDR2 is SYGVQD (reference sequence). The J segment lost 3 bases and the V segment lost 4 bases, leaving 14 bases of the junction unmatched. The CDR3 has 18 amino acids. CDR3 protein: CASSVPGLAEELTDTQYF. The CDR3 DNA sequence: TGCGCCAGCAGTGTCCCGGGACTAGCCGAGGAATTGACAGATACGCAGTATTTT.

CDR3 DNA: TGTGCCAGCAGTCAGGGTTCTTTCACTGAAGCTTTCTTT. Translating it yields CASSQGSFTEAFF. This rearrangement joins TRBV28 to TRBJ1-1, with D possibly TRBD1 on 5 matching bases. This CDR3 comprises 13 residues. Germline V CDR1 and CDR2: MDHEN, SYDVKM. V was shortened by 5 bases and J by 4 bases, with 11 bases between the two germline ends.

The CDR3 DNA reads TGTGCCAGCAGCTGGGACTCCAATCCCCTCGAGCAGTTCTTC. Translating gives CASSWDSNPLEQFF. The genes are TRBV7-8 and TRBJ2-1; D is perhaps TRBD2 (6 bases). Germline-derived CDR1 and CDR2 are SGHVS and FQNEAQ. V lost 4 bases, J lost 10 bases, and 17 bases lay in between. The CDR3 spans 14 residues.

The CDR3 region has the DNA TGCGCCAGCAGCGGAGCGGGAGCGTCCTACAATGAGCAGTTCTTC. This encodes CASSGAGASYNEQFF. The V gene is TRBV5-1, the J gene TRBJ2-1; TRBD2 matches 8 bases. Germline CDR1 reads SGHRS; CDR2 reads YFSETQ. The length of the CDR3 is 15 residues. Losses at the gene ends were 4 bases for V and 1 base for J; bases not matched to a gene: 4. The full variable domain, completed using reference TRBV5-1 and TRBJ2-1, is KAGVTQTPRYLIKTRGQQVTLSCSPISGHRSVSWYQQTPGQGLQFLFEYFSETQRNKGNFPGRFSGRQFSNSRSEMNVSTLELGDSALYLCASSGAGASYNEQFFGPGTRLTVL.

This clone was seen only once. J is TRBJ1-5 and V is TRBV7-6; D not resolved. The V gene lost 2 bases and the J gene lost 6 bases, with 8 bases spanning the gap. The CDR3 sequence is 13 residues long. Germline V gene lookup returns CDR1 SGHVS and CDR2 FNYEAQ. The CDR3 DNA is TGTGCCAGCAGCTTAACAGTAAGTCAGCCCCAGCATTTT. Residues: CASSLTVSQPQHF.

The chain uses TRBV29-1 and TRBJ2-1; TRBD2 might be the D (6 bases). Germline CDR1 SQVTM, CDR2 ANQGSEA. CDR3 length: 11 amino acids. Deletions cut 7 bases from V and 9 bases from J, with 13 bases between. The CDR3 loop reads CSGLELGEQFF. The DNA for the CDR3 is TGCAGCGGACTAGAACTTGGTGAGCAGTTCTTC.

The V and J genes are TRBV4-3 and TRBJ2-7; maybe TRBD2 (5 bases). Germline V gene data show CDR1 as LGHNA and CDR2 as YSLEER. The CDR3 spans 15 residues. V shed 2 bases and J shed 5 bases, with 16 bases lying between them. CDR3 nucleotide sequence: TGCGCCAGCAGCCAACGAGCCCTAGCCCCTCACGAGCAGTACTTC. It codes for CASSQRALAPHEQYF.

The chain is built from TRBV29-1 and TRBJ2-1, with 15 bases fitting TRBD2. The CDR3 is made up of 15 amino acids. CDR1 is SQVTM and CDR2 is ANQGSEA in the germline V gene. Losses at the gene ends were 7 bases for V and 5 bases for J; bases not matched to a gene: 6. This chain's CDR3 is CSARTSGRVHNEQFF. Written as DNA, the CDR3 is TGCAGCGCGAGGACTAGCGGGAGGGTCCACAATGAGCAGTTCTTC.